This TCR beta chain was captured in a study of T cells in Graves' hyperthyroidism and ophthalmopathy. The wider study: Peripheral blood collection took place at initial diagnosis, before any treatment.

Germline V gene data show CDR1 as SGHTA and CDR2 as FQGNSA. The CDR3 extends over 13 amino acids. Trimming removed 5 bases at V and 3 bases at J, with 8 bases between. Amplification yielded TCR beta CDR3 regions, with RNA transcripts as the source. HTBI primers were employed in a first-round RT-PCR of the TCR CDR3. TCRdb re-analysed the multiplex PCR reads in MiXCR, keeping a single row per CDR3 protein. The sample yields about 420,000 distinct CDR3 sequences, approximately 13% seen once. The chain recombines TRBV7-2 with TRBJ1-5; D not certain. The source of this sequence is a woman aged 18-30 years with Graves' hyperthyroidism. Sample: blood. Here the CDR3 reads CASSDTPNQPQHF. CDR3 DNA: TGTGCCAGCAGCGATACACCCAATCAGCCCCAGCATTTT.